This T cell receptor beta chain originates from a study of cytomegalovirus exposure and HLA in healthy donors. Study context: An earlier analysis found roughly 110 million unique TCR beta sequences from approximately 200 million T cells.

A few counts support this clone. Its matching antigen is unknown. 60 Vbeta and 13 Jbeta primers were used in PCR. Some clones are missing from TCRdb's copy, which holds only in-frame ones; the method was immunoSEQ multiplex PCR. The sample carries 150,000 or so clones, roughly 78% recorded once. Study-wide results and limits: Another analysis was done later, and it associated approximately 18,000 TCR beta sequences with HLA alleles at 0.05 false discovery rate.

CDR3 size: 16 residues. Trimming took 4 bases from V and 1 from J, leaving 14 bases between them. Germline CDR1 SGHNT, CDR2 YENEEA. This TCR was sampled from a man aged 35 to 55 in good health and CMV-seropositive. Sequenced material: PBMCs. The rearrangement uses TRBV11-3 and TRBJ2-1; D is possibly TRBD1 (5 bases). CDR3 loop: CASSWGPTGSYNEQFF. The CDR3 region has the DNA TGTGCCAGCAGCTGGGGCCCAACAGGATCCTACAATGAGCAGTTCTTC.